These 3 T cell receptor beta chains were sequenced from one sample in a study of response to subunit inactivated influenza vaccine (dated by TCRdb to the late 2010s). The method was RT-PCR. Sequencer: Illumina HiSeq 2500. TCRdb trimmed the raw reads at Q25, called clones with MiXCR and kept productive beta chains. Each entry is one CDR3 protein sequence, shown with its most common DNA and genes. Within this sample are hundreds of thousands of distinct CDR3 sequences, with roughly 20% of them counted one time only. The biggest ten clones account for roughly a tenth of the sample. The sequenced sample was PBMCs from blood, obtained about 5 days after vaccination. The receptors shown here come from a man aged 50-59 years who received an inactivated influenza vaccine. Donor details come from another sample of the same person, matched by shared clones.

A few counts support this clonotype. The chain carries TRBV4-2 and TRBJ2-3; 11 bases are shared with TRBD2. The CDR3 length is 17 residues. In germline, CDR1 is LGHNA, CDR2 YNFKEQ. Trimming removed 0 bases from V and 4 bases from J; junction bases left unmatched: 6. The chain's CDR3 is CASSQDPSGGSSDTQYF. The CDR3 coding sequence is TGTGCCAGCAGCCAAGATCCTAGCGGGGGGTCATCAGATACGCAGTATTTT.

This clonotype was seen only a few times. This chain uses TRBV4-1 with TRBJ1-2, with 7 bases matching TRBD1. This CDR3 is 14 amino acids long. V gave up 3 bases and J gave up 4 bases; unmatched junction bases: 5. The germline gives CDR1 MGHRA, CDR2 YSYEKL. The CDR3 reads CASSHGGQPYGYTF. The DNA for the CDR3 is TGCGCCAGCAGCCACGGGGGACAGCCCTATGGCTACACCTTC.

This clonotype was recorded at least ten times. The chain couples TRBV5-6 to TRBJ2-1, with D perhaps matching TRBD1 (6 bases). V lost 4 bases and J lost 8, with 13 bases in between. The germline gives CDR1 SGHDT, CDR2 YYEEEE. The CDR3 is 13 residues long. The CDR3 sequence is CASSGRGHDEQFF. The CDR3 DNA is TGTGCCAGCAGCGGCAGGGGCCACGATGAGCAGTTCTTC.